These T cell receptor beta chains were read from a single sample in a study of blood T cell repertoires in COVID-19. Some clones are missing from TCRdb's copy, which holds only in-frame ones; the method was immunoSEQ multiplex PCR. The table lists roughly 230,000 clones, 80% to 85% of them singletons. Material for sequencing was peripheral blood. The receptors derive from a man aged 50 to 60 with active or convalescent COVID-19. Each CDR3 is given with its conserved first and last residue. The D gene is left open where the match is weak. Clone size appears in some rows only: once, few, many, or a class for an expanded clone.

>TRBJ1-1|17|TRBD1|.|TRBV4-2
CASSQEWFGTGNTEAFF
TGTGCCAGCAGCCAGGAGTGGTTCGGGACAGGGAACACTGAAGCTTTCTTT
>TRBJ1-6|16|TRBD1|.|TRBV7-2
CASSGPGTGRFQPLHF
TGTGCCAGCAGCGGGCCCGGGACAGGGCGGTTTCAACCCCTCCACTTT
>TRBJ1-1|13|TRBD1|once|TRBV2
CASSRDSNTEAFF
TGTGCCAGCAGTCGGGACAGCAACACTGAAGCTTTCTTT
>TRBJ2-2|16|TRBD1|.|TRBV7-3
CASSLTGQGSTGELFF
TGTGCCAGCAGCTTAACGGGACAGGGGTCCACCGGGGAGCTGTTTTTT
>TRBJ1-4|13|TRBD1|.|TRBV29-1
CSVGGRGSEKLFF
TGCAGCGTTGGGGGCAGGGGGAGTGAAAAACTGTTTTTT
>TRBJ2-7|14|TRBD1|few|TRBV3-1/TRBV3-2
CASSQLDRGGEQYF
TGTGCCAGCAGCCAACTCGACAGGGGCGGGGAGCAGTACTTC
>TRBJ1-2|11|.|.|TRBV30
CAWRGGVGYTF
TGTGCCTGGAGAGGCGGGGTCGGCTACACCTTC
>TRBJ2-1|15|.|few|TRBV11-2
CASSLVQGLGNEQFF
TGTGCCAGCAGCTTAGTGCAGGGGCTGGGCAATGAGCAGTTCTTC
>TRBJ2-3|16|TRBD1|once|TRBV7-6
CASSPGTGAYTDTQYF
TGTGCCAGCAGTCCCGGGACAGGGGCCTACACAGATACGCAGTATTTT
>TRBJ1-1|12|.|.|TRBV7-2
CASSFRLTEAFF
TGTGCCAGCAGCTTTAGACTCACTGAAGCTTTCTTT
>TRBJ1-5|17|TRBD1|.|TRBV27
CASSRRGRDGPSQPQHF
TGTGCCAGCAGTCGTAGGGGGCGGGACGGTCCTAGTCAGCCCCAGCATTTT
>TRBJ2-2|18|TRBD2|.|TRBV13
CASSLPGLAGGNTGELFF
TGTGCCAGCAGCTTACCGGGACTAGCGGGGGGCAACACCGGGGAGCTGTTTTTT
>TRBJ2-2|12|.|.|TRBV2
CASNEGLGELFF
TGTGCCAGCAACGAGGGTCTCGGGGAGCTGTTTTTT
>TRBJ2-5|16|TRBD2|few|TRBV19
CASSIGTSGFGETQYF
TGTGCCAGTAGTATAGGGACTAGCGGATTCGGGGAGACCCAGTACTTC
>TRBJ2-3|17|TRBD2|.|TRBV4-1
CASSQVKGAGGPGTQYF
TGCGCCAGCAGCCAAGTTAAGGGAGCGGGGGGGCCGGGTACGCAGTATTTT
>TRBJ2-1|13|.|.|TRBV25-1
CASSTGSYNEQFF
TGTGCCAGCAGTACGGGGTCCTACAATGAGCAGTTCTTC
>TRBJ1-2|16|TRBD1|.|TRBV4-1
CASSTRLQGTLGGYTF
TGCGCCAGCAGCACCCGATTACAGGGGACTCTCGGTGGCTACACCTTC
>TRBJ1-1|15|.|.|TRBV19
CASKLQASMNTEAFF
TGTGCCAGTAAATTACAGGCCTCCATGAACACTGAAGCTTTCTTT
>TRBJ2-5|15|TRBD1|.|TRBV10-3
CAITSGQGDGETQYF
TGTGCCATCACCTCGGGACAGGGGGACGGAGAGACCCAGTACTTC
>TRBJ1-2|12|.|.|TRBV28
CASSPWGGGYTF
TGTGCCAGCAGCCCTTGGGGCGGTGGCTACACCTTC
>TRBJ2-2|12|.|.|TRBV12-3/TRBV12-4
CASSPFRGELFF
TGTGCCAGCAGTCCCTTTCGCGGGGAGCTGTTTTTT
>TRBJ2-1|14|.|.|TRBV7-9
CAILGGKGHNEQFF
TGTGCCATTCTTGGGGGGAAGGGGCACAATGAGCAGTTCTTC
>TRBJ1-1|14|.|.|TRBV7-9
CASRSDRSNTEAFF
TGTGCCAGCAGATCCGACAGGTCCAACACTGAAGCTTTCTTT
>TRBJ1-2|13|.|.|TRBV12-3/TRBV12-4
CASRREANYGYTF
TGTGCCAGCAGACGAGAGGCCAACTATGGCTACACCTTC
>TRBJ2-7|15|TRBD1|.|TRBV5-6
CASSLVGQGAYEQYF
TGTGCCAGCAGCTTGGTGGGACAGGGGGCTTACGAGCAGTACTTC
>TRBJ2-7|17|TRBD2|.|TRBV10-2
CASSERASGGRFNEQYF
TGCGCCAGCAGTGAGAGGGCTAGCGGGGGGAGGTTTAACGAGCAGTACTTC
>TRBJ2-5|13|.|.|TRBV30
CAWEGVSQETQYF
TGTGCCTGGGAAGGGGTGTCCCAAGAGACCCAGTACTTC
>TRBJ2-3|17|TRBD2|.|TRBV4-3
CASSQVVSGGAPDTQYF
TGCGCCAGCAGCCAAGTGGTTAGCGGGGGAGCGCCAGATACGCAGTATTTT
>TRBJ2-7|13|TRBD2|.|TRBV19
CASSTSGFYEQYF
TGTGCCAGTAGTACTAGCGGGTTCTACGAGCAGTACTTC
>TRBJ2-3|16|TRBD2|.|TRBV9
CASSVDPGGSTDTQYF
TGTGCCAGCAGCGTAGACCCGGGAGGGAGCACAGATACGCAGTATTTT
>TRBJ1-5|12|.|.|TRBV6-6
CASSRDSQPQHF
TGTGCCAGCAGCCGCGATAGTCAGCCCCAGCATTTT
>TRBJ1-6|13|.|.|TRBV4-2
CASSQDSGSPLHF
TGTGCCAGCAGCCAAGATTCGGGGTCACCCCTCCACTTT
>TRBJ1-5|14|.|once|TRBV6-6
CASSFWATDQPQHF
TGTGCCAGCAGTTTTTGGGCAACAGACCAGCCCCAGCATTTT
>TRBJ2-3|16|TRBD1|once|TRBV7-9
CASSLEPGQSTDTQYF
TGTGCCAGCAGCTTGGAGCCGGGACAGAGCACAGATACGCAGTATTTT
>TRBJ1-4|18|TRBD1|.|TRBV19
CASSSQGTGGPVDEKLFF
TGTGCCAGTAGCTCCCAGGGGACAGGGGGACCCGTTGATGAAAAACTGTTTTTT
>TRBJ1-1|17|.|.|TRBV7-2
CASSPNGGAGVSTEAFF
TGTGCCAGCAGCCCTAATGGGGGGGCCGGGGTGAGCACTGAAGCTTTCTTT
>TRBJ1-5|17|.|.|TRBV28
CASSIGPAGVGNQPQHF
TGTGCCAGCAGTATTGGGCCGGCAGGGGTGGGGAATCAGCCCCAGCATTTT
>TRBJ1-6|16|.|.|TRBV28
CASSLDTSSYNSPLHF
TGTGCCAGCAGTTTAGACACCAGCTCCTATAATTCACCCCTCCACTTT
>TRBJ1-6|15|TRBD1|.|TRBV11-2
CASSSPRGHNSPLHF
TGTGCCAGCAGTTCACCCAGGGGGCACAATTCACCCCTCCACTTT
>TRBJ1-1|15|TRBD1|.|TRBV4-2
CASSQGRQGGTEAFF
TGTGCCAGCAGCCAAGGTAGACAGGGGGGAACTGAAGCTTTCTTT
>TRBJ2-1|14|TRBD1|few|TRBV5-1
CASCSGTVYNEQFF
TGCGCCAGCTGCTCCGGGACAGTTTACAATGAGCAGTTCTTC
>TRBJ1-5|15|TRBD1|.|TRBV19
CASSIGTGGSQPQHF
TGTGCCAGTAGTATAGGGACAGGGGGCAGTCAGCCCCAGCATTTT
>TRBJ1-1|14|TRBD1|.|TRBV4-1
CASSHVLTGTEAFF
TGCGCCAGCAGCCACGTCTTGACAGGGACTGAAGCTTTCTTT
>TRBJ1-2|15|.|.|TRBV19
CASSIAGSGSYGYTF
TGTGCCAGTAGTATCGCAGGATCCGGTTCCTATGGCTACACCTTC